The entry below describes one TCR beta chain. Its specificity is not known. The data originate from a study of cytomegalovirus exposure and HLA in healthy donors. Study in general: Around 85 million unique TCR sequences came from HLA-typed donors in an early release. About four fifths of roughly 430 genotyped donors fell in the Caucasian-associated ancestry cluster.

These donors, healthy bone marrow donors, were studied. CDR1 MDHEN and CDR2 SYDVKM come from the germline V gene. There are 13 residues in the CDR3. Between the trimmed V and J ends, which lost 4 bases and 3 bases, there was a span of 9 bases. Study-wide findings and caveats: For most TCR sequences rarity was the rule, although some public TCRs occurred in many donors.

Primers for the PCR totalled 60 Vbeta and 13 Jbeta. Assay: immunoSEQ multiplex PCR; the TCRdb copy retains only in-frame clones and omits some. This table holds about 110,000 clones, 75% to 85% found once. The TCR comes from a woman under 30 in good health and CMV-seropositive. Sequencing used PBMCs. This sequence joins TRBV28 and TRBJ1-1; possibly TRBD1 for D (6 bases). Here the CDR3 reads CASSWGGHTEAFF. CDR3 bases: TGTGCCAGCAGTTGGGGGGGCCACACTGAAGCTTTCTTT.